Shown below are 18 T cell receptor beta chains from a single sample sequenced in a study of beta chain features in type 1 diabetes. Expressed TCRB transcripts got sequenced, as all isolated RNA was reverse transcribed. Profiling relied on immunoSEQ multiplex PCR, and the TCRdb table lists in-frame clones only, not all of them. The sample includes approximately 120,000 clones, 40% of them seen just once. Sequencing was performed on stem cell memory CD4+ T cells from blood. The receptors derive from a woman aged 18 to 35 in good health.

V gene TRBV11-2 combines with J gene TRBJ2-7; 8 nucleotides match TRBD1. Germline V lookup: CDR1 SGHAT, CDR2 FQNNGV. This CDR3 is 15 amino acids long. V dropped 1 base and J dropped 2; count of bases not matched to a gene: 4. The CDR3 loop is CASSLAGQETYEQYF. In DNA form, the CDR3 reads TGTGCCAGCAGCTTAGCGGGACAGGAAACCTACGAGCAGTACTTC.

The chain uses TRBV7-2 and TRBJ2-1; 9 nucleotides agree with TRBD1. From germline, CDR1 is SGHTA and CDR2 FQGNSA. The CDR3 spans 16 residues. V lost 5 bases to trimming and J lost 2 bases; unmatched junction nucleotides: 7. The CDR3: CASSQGQGLPYNEQFF. Here the CDR3 DNA reads TGTGCCAGCAGCCAAGGACAGGGGTTGCCCTACAATGAGCAGTTCTTC.

This clone was counted only a few times. The V and J genes are TRBV19 and TRBJ2-2, with 10 bases that match TRBD1. Germline V lookup: CDR1 LNHDA, CDR2 SQIVND (reference sequence). V lost 3 bases, J lost 4 bases, and 8 bases stayed unmatched. This CDR3 region has 17 residues. The CDR3 loop is CASSILLRQGATGELFF. The CDR3 bases are TGTGCCAGTAGTATTCTCCTACGACAGGGGGCCACCGGGGAGCTGTTTTTT.

This clone has a handful of counts. V and J are TRBV28 and TRBJ1-2; D remains ambiguous. CDR3 length: 13 amino acids. The V and J ends lost 4 bases and 4 bases respectively, with 10 bases between them. The germline gives CDR1 MDHEN, CDR2 SYDVKM. The CDR3 sequence: CASSYAQFYGYTF. CDR3 nucleotides: TGTGCCAGCAGTTATGCCCAGTTCTATGGCTACACCTTC.

CDR3 in DNA: TGCGCCAGCAGCGTGACAGGGTTCGGACGAGAAAAACTGTTTTTT. It yields the protein CASSVTGFGREKLFF. The chain employs TRBV5-1 and TRBJ1-4; TRBD1 matches at 7 bases. Germline CDR1 is SGHRS and CDR2 is YFSETQ. The CDR3 is made up of 15 amino acids. V was pared by 4 bases and J by 8 bases, with 11 bases of the junction left unmatched.

The table lists this clone with a few counts. This chain connects TRBV4-2 to TRBJ2-7, with TRBD1 as a possible D gene (6 bases). Trimming took off 1 base at V and 5 bases at J, with 15 bases between the two ends. Germline assignment: CDR1 LGHNA and CDR2 YNFKEQ. CDR3 length: 15 residues. The CDR3 DNA reads as TGTGCCAGCAGCCAAGGGGTCACAGGGATGAACGAGCAGTACTTC. Its protein is CASSQGVTGMNEQYF.

The chain couples TRBV30 to TRBJ1-3; weak D call: TRBD1 (6 bases). Germline CDR1 is GTSNPN and CDR2 is SVGIG (reference sequence). Trimming left V 8 bases short and J 2 bases short, with 19 bases between. There are 15 residues in the CDR3. CDR3 in DNA: TGTGCCGGAGCACCCCAGGGGCTCGCTGGAAACACCATATATTTT. Its translation: CAGAPQGLAGNTIYF.

This chain joins TRBV11-3 and TRBJ2-5, with D maybe TRBD1 (5 bases). The CDR3 loop spans 14 amino acids. Germline CDR1 reads SGHNT; CDR2 reads YENEEA. V was cut by 8 bases and J by 1 base, with 14 bases left in between. CDR3 coding DNA: TGTGCCAGCTGCCATCGTGGGGCCCAAGAGACCCAGTACTTC. Residues: CASCHRGAQETQYF.

There are many counts of this clone. V is TRBV23-1 and J is TRBJ1-2; TRBD1 is a possible D gene (5 bases). TRBV23-1 is filed as an ORF, its function uncertain. CDR3 length equals 14 residues. Trimming took 7 bases from V and 4 from J, leaving 16 bases between them. For the CDR3, the DNA is TGCGCCAGCAATCCTATTAGGGGTGGCTATGGCTACACCTTC. This translates into CASNPIRGGYGYTF.

The chain carries TRBV2 and TRBJ2-7, with no clear D. The V gene lost 7 bases and the J gene lost 0 bases, with 10 bases spanning the gap. Germline V lookup: CDR1 SNHLY, CDR2 FYNNEI. The length of the CDR3 is 13 residues. The CDR3 spells CASTMPRSYEQYF. The CDR3 nucleotides read TGTGCCAGCACCATGCCGCGCTCCTACGAGCAGTACTTC. Supplemented by reference TRBV2 and TRBJ2-7, the full variable domain reads EPEVTQTPSHQVTQMGQEVILRCVPISNHLYFYWYRQILGQKVEFLVSFYNNEISEKSEIFDDQFSVERPDGSNFTLKIRSTKLEDSAMYFCASTMPRSYEQYFGPGTRLTVT.

There are a few counts of this clone. As DNA, the CDR3 is TGTGCCAGCTCACCGACAGGGTTGGAAGAGACCCAGTACTTC. Protein sequence: CASSPTGLEETQYF. The V call is TRBV18, the J call TRBJ2-5; TRBD1 aligns across 7 bases. Germline V lookup: CDR1 KGHSH, CDR2 LQKENI. The V and J ends lost 3 bases and 3 bases, in that order; junction bases with no gene match: 4. The length of the CDR3 is 14 residues. The entire variable domain, with the rest obtained from reference TRBV18 and TRBJ2-5, is as follows: NAGVMQNPRHLVRRRGQEARLRCSPMKGHSHVYWYRQLPEEGLKFMVYLQKENIIDESGMPKERFSAEFPKEGPSILRIQQVVRGDSAAYFCASSPTGLEETQYFGPGTRLLVL.

This clone was seen a handful of times. The V gene is TRBV4-2, the J gene TRBJ2-6; TRBD2 aligns across 12 bases. This CDR3 region has 19 residues. V trimming: 4 bases; J trimming: 0 bases; junction bases outside the gene matches: 7. Per the germline V gene, CDR1 is LGHNA and CDR2 is YNFKEQ. Here the CDR3 reads CASSPYRLAGDSGANVLTF. As DNA, the CDR3 is TGTGCCAGCAGCCCATATAGACTAGCGGGGGACTCTGGGGCCAACGTCCTGACTTTC.

This rearrangement joins TRBV7-9 to TRBJ2-1; 10 bases line up with TRBD2. The ends lost 2 bases at V and 5 bases at J; junction bases unmatched: 9. Germline CDR1 reads SEHNR; CDR2 reads FQNEAQ (reference sequence). The CDR3 is 17 amino acids. The CDR3 bases are TGTGCCAGCAGCTTAAGAGCTCTAGCGGGAGACCACAATGAGCAGTTCTTC. Amino acid sequence: CASSLRALAGDHNEQFF. The entire variable domain, with the rest obtained from reference TRBV7-9 and TRBJ2-1, is as follows: DTGVSQNPRHKITKRGQNVTFRCDPISEHNRLYWYRQTLGQGPEFLTYFQNEAQLEKSRLLSDRFSAERPKGSFSTLEIQRTEQGDSAMYLCASSLRALAGDHNEQFFGPGTRLTVL.

The chain has TRBV4-1 and TRBJ2-1, with 8 bases matching TRBD1. The CDR3 length is 18 residues. Trimming removed 0 bases from V and 2 bases from J; junction bases left unmatched: 9. The germline V gene encodes CDR1 MGHRA and CDR2 YSYEKL. The CDR3 region has the DNA TGCGCCAGCAGCCAAGAATTGGGGACAGGCACTCCCTACAATGAGCAGTTCTTC. Translation: CASSQELGTGTPYNEQFF.

This clone has a handful of counts. The rearrangement joins TRBV5-6 to TRBJ2-1; 10 bases match TRBD2. The J segment lost 2 bases and the V segment lost 2 bases, leaving 4 bases of the junction unmatched. Germline CDR1 SGHDT, CDR2 YYEEEE. The length of the CDR3 is 16 residues. DNA of the CDR3: TGTGCCAGCAGCTTAGGGCTAGCGGGAGCCTACAATGAGCAGTTCTTC. This sequence encodes CASSLGLAGAYNEQFF.

This chain connects TRBV4-3 to TRBJ1-5, with 8 bases lining up with TRBD1. CDR3 length equals 15 residues. Germline CDR1 reads LGHNA; CDR2 reads YSLEER. V shed 4 bases, J shed 4 bases, and the junction held 6 bases outside the gene matches. The CDR3 spells CASSLRTGSNQPQHF. The CDR3 DNA is TGCGCCAGCAGCCTCCGGACAGGGTCTAATCAGCCCCAGCATTTT.

This clone has more than one count but fewer than ten. The rearrangement links TRBV7-2 to TRBJ2-7, with D tentatively TRBD1 (5 bases). The germline V gene has CDR1 SGHTA and CDR2 FQGNSA. This CDR3 has 14 amino acids. Trimming removed 1 base at V and 3 bases at J, with 10 bases between. For the CDR3, the DNA is TGTGCCAGCAGCTTAGATCAGGGCGTCTACGAGCAGTACTTC. This codes for CASSLDQGVYEQYF.

V is TRBV4-3 and J is TRBJ2-7; 8 bases match TRBD2. After removal of 1 base from V and 4 bases from J, the junction contained 6 bases not matched to a gene. CDR3 length: 15 residues. From germline, CDR1 is LGHNA and CDR2 YSLEER. The CDR3 reads CASSQGPGGRYEQYF. Written as DNA, the CDR3 is TGCGCCAGCAGCCAAGGTCCGGGCGGGAGGTACGAGCAGTACTTC.